This entry lists 26 T cell receptor beta chains sequenced from one sample in a study of blood T cell repertoires in COVID-19. The table came from immunoSEQ multiplex PCR; TCRdb's copy has only in-frame clones and leaves some out. Of around 80,000 clones in the sample, about four fifths were seen once. Sequenced input: peripheral blood. The receptors shown here come from a human donor in a cohort sampled during active COVID-19.

V and J are TRBV5-4 and TRBJ2-3; 14 bases line up with TRBD2. CDR1 is SGHNT, CDR2 YYREEE, per germline (reference sequence). V shed 4 bases and J 4 bases; nucleotides not matched to a gene: 8. The CDR3 runs to 17 residues. The CDR3 nucleotides are TGTGCCAGCAGCCTCGGACTAGCGGGGGGCCTAGCAGATACGCAGTATTTT. This gives the protein CASSLGLAGGLADTQYF.

This chain connects TRBV9 to TRBJ2-3, with 12 bases matching TRBD2. The V gene end was trimmed by 0 bases and the J gene end by 0 bases; junction bases not matched to a gene: 2. CDR3 length equals 17 residues. Germline V gene lookup returns CDR1 SGDLS and CDR2 YYNGEE. The CDR3 region has the DNA TGTGCCAGCAGCGTAGGACTAGCGGGGGTCAGCACAGATACGCAGTATTTT. Translation gives CASSVGLAGVSTDTQYF.

The V and J genes are TRBV19 and TRBJ2-3; D possibly corresponds to TRBD2 (7 bases). The germline gives CDR1 LNHDA, CDR2 SQIVND (reference sequence). Trimming stripped 1 base from V and 2 bases from J, with 16 bases between. The CDR3 extends over 17 amino acids. The CDR3 bases are TGTGCCAGTAGTATAGTGGGGGCCAGCGGGGCCACAGATACGCAGTATTTT. As protein: CASSIVGASGATDTQYF.

The chain employs TRBV7-6 and TRBJ2-2; possibly TRBD2 for D (6 bases). This CDR3 spans 17 amino acids. V dropped 6 bases and J dropped 0 bases, with 17 bases sitting between them. Germline lookup yields CDR1 SGHVS and CDR2 FNYEAQ. The CDR3 here is CASRVEGRGTNTGELFF. The CDR3 nucleotides are TGTGCCAGCAGGGTCGAGGGGCGGGGAACGAACACCGGGGAGCTGTTTTTT.

This clone was observed a few times. The rearrangement links TRBV11-2 to TRBJ1-6; D is ambiguous. V lost 0 bases and J lost 6, with 15 bases in between. Germline V CDR1 and CDR2: SGHAT, FQNNGV. The CDR3 runs to 17 residues. CDR3 nucleotide sequence: TGTGCCAGCAGCTTAGATAGTCGGGGAACGCGTAATTCACCCCTCCACTTT. This encodes CASSLDSRGTRNSPLHF.

The chain has TRBV3-1 (or the pseudogene TRBV3-2) and TRBJ2-6; possibly TRBD2 for D (5 bases). This CDR3 region has 16 residues. CDR1 LGHDT and CDR2 YNNKEL come from the germline V gene (reference sequence). Trimming stripped 1 base from V and 0 bases from J, with 7 bases between. CDR3: CASSQATISGANVLTF. The CDR3 coding sequence is TGTGCCAGCAGCCAAGCGACTATCTCTGGGGCCAACGTCCTGACTTTC.

The chain has TRBV7-9 and TRBJ1-6, with 9 bases that match TRBD1. CDR3 length: 15 residues. The germline gives CDR1 SEHNR, CDR2 FQNEAQ (reference sequence). The V segment lost 3 bases and the J segment 7 bases; nucleotides outside the gene matches: 4. CDR3 coding DNA: TGTGCCAGCAGCTTTCGAGACAGGGGGAATTCACCCCTCCACTTT. Encoded protein: CASSFRDRGNSPLHF.

This clone was detected only a few times. The rearrangement links TRBV6-4 to TRBJ2-1; 11 nucleotides align to TRBD1. CDR3 length: 14 residues. The V and J ends lost 5 bases and 7 bases, in that order; junction bases with no gene match: 4. Germline CDR1 and CDR2: MRHNA and SNTAGT. The CDR3 DNA reads as TGTGCCAGCAGTCCCGGGACAGGGGGGAATGAGCAGTTCTTC. Translation gives CASSPGTGGNEQFF.

The V gene is TRBV7-3, the J gene TRBJ2-5; 7 positions agree with TRBD2. Trimming cost V 4 bases and J 1 base; bases outside gene matches: 6. Germline V gives CDR1 SGHTA, CDR2 FQGTGA. The CDR3 covers 15 residues. CDR3 in DNA: TGTGCCAGCAGCTCAACAGCGGGGCCCCAAGAGACCCAGTACTTC. Protein sequence: CASSSTAGPQETQYF.

The rearrangement uses TRBV30 and TRBJ1-1, with D uncertain. The germline V gene has CDR1 GTSNPN and CDR2 SVGIG (reference sequence). This CDR3 spans 15 amino acids. Trimming removed 3 bases from V and 3 bases from J, with 17 bases in between. For the CDR3, the DNA is TGTGCCTGGAGCTCCTTTGGGAGCGGGTACACTGAAGCTTTCTTT. Translated, it gives CAWSSFGSGYTEAFF.

The J gene is TRBJ2-1, the V gene TRBV6-6; D is perhaps TRBD1 (5 bases). V lost 6 bases and J lost 5, with 8 bases in between. The CDR3 runs to 12 residues. Per the germline V gene, CDR1 is MNHNY and CDR2 is SVGAGI (reference sequence). The CDR3 loop reads CASRIQDNEQFF. CDR3 coding DNA: TGTGCCAGCAGAATACAGGACAATGAGCAGTTCTTC.

The chain is built from TRBV10-2 and TRBJ2-3, with a tentative D call TRBD2 (5 bases). This CDR3 is built from 14 residues. Germline CDR1 WSHSY, CDR2 SAAADI. V was clipped by 8 bases and J by 1 base, with 13 bases between them. The CDR3 sequence: CASCLARGTDTQYF. The CDR3 nucleotides read TGCGCCAGCTGTCTAGCCCGGGGCACAGATACGCAGTATTTT.

This clone was detected only a few times. The gene calls are TRBV6-4 and TRBJ2-1; 9 bases line up with TRBD2. The CDR3 runs 15 residues. From germline, CDR1 is MRHNA and CDR2 SNTAGT. The J segment lost 6 bases and the V segment lost 6 bases, leaving 9 bases of the junction unmatched. The DNA of the CDR3 is TGTGCCAGCAGCCCCGGGACTAGCCAGTCCAATGAGCAGTTCTTC. Translation: CASSPGTSQSNEQFF.

V usage is TRBV18 and J usage is TRBJ2-6, with 8 bases aligning to TRBD1. Germline lookup yields CDR1 KGHSH and CDR2 LQKENI. The CDR3 spans 17 residues. V was pared by 2 bases and J by 2 bases, with 5 bases of the junction left unmatched. The CDR3 DNA follows: TGTGCCAGCTCACCATCCGGACAGGGTCCTGGGGCCAACGTCCTGACTTTC. Translation gives CASSPSGQGPGANVLTF.

This clone was picked up one time. This chain connects TRBV5-6 to TRBJ2-1, with 10 bases lining up with TRBD2. There are 17 residues in the CDR3. Germline assignment: CDR1 SGHDT and CDR2 YYEEEE. V shed 0 bases, J shed 0 bases, and the junction held 3 bases outside the gene matches. The CDR3 is CASSLELAGSSYNEQFF. The CDR3 bases are TGTGCCAGCAGCTTGGAACTAGCGGGGAGCTCCTACAATGAGCAGTTCTTC.

The chain joins TRBV28 to TRBJ1-1; D gene unclear. Trimming left V 3 bases short and J 0 bases short, with 11 bases between. In germline, CDR1 is MDHEN, CDR2 SYDVKM. The CDR3 has 15 residues. The DNA for the CDR3 is TGTGCCAGCAGTTTTGCAGGCGCAATGAACACTGAAGCTTTCTTT. It yields the protein CASSFAGAMNTEAFF.

The chain uses TRBV15 and TRBJ2-3, with TRBD2 matching 8 bases. Germline V gene sequence: CDR1 LNHNV, CDR2 YYDKDF (reference sequence). This CDR3 spans 19 amino acids. The trim removed 5 bases at V and 0 bases at J, leaving 16 bases unmatched. CDR3 nucleotide sequence: TGTGCCACCAGCCCCTCCCTAGCGGGCCTTACCCCTAGCACAGATACGCAGTATTTT. Its protein is CATSPSLAGLTPSTDTQYF.

V is TRBV3-1 (or the pseudogene TRBV3-2) and J is TRBJ1-2, with D perhaps matching TRBD1 (6 bases). V lost 4 bases to trimming and J lost 4 bases, with 13 bases between them. Germline-derived CDR1 and CDR2 are LGHDT and YNNKEL (reference sequence). The CDR3 is 14 residues long. The CDR3 is CASSPRGAIYGYTF. CDR3 DNA sequence: TGTGCCAGCAGCCCCCGGGGGGCAATCTATGGCTACACCTTC.

The chain recombines TRBV27 with TRBJ1-2, with TRBD1 as a possible D gene (5 bases). The germline V gene encodes CDR1 MNHEY and CDR2 SMNVEV (reference sequence). The CDR3 is 16 residues long. Trimming removed 6 bases at V and 3 bases at J, with 20 bases between. CDR3 bases: TGTGCCAGCAGGTCCCCTGTTACGGGGGGGGACTATGGCTACACCTTC. Translation: CASRSPVTGGDYGYTF.

Only one count was recorded for this clone. The chain combines TRBV5-6 with TRBJ2-5; 12 bases map to TRBD2. Looked up from germline, CDR1 is SGHDT and CDR2 is YYEEEE. Trimming took 2 bases from V and 2 from J; bases not matched to a gene: 1. This CDR3 comprises 15 residues. The CDR3 sequence: CASSLLAGGQETQYF. In nucleotides, the CDR3 is TGTGCCAGCAGCTTACTAGCGGGGGGACAAGAGACCCAGTACTTC.

The chain has TRBV5-4 and TRBJ2-3, with D tentatively TRBD2 (6 bases). The V end lost 4 bases, the J end lost 0 bases, and 12 bases lay between the germline ends. The germline gives CDR1 SGHNT, CDR2 YYREEE (reference sequence). This CDR3 spans 15 amino acids. CDR3 nucleotide sequence: TGTGCCAGCAGCGTCGGAGGGGATAGCACAGATACGCAGTATTTT. Amino acids: CASSVGGDSTDTQYF.

The V and J genes are TRBV5-1 and TRBJ2-3; possibly TRBD2 for D (5 bases). V lost 9 bases and J lost 0, with 17 bases in between. The CDR3 length is 15 residues. Germline values: CDR1 SGHRS, CDR2 YFSETQ. The CDR3 region has the DNA TGCGCCACCAGACCTACGGGGATTAGCACAGATACGCAGTATTTT. It encodes CATRPTGISTDTQYF. Drawing the rest from reference TRBV5-1 and TRBJ2-3, the complete variable domain is KAGVTQTPRYLIKTRGQQVTLSCSPISGHRSVSWYQQTPGQGLQFLFEYFSETQRNKGNFPGRFSGRQFSNSRSEMNVSTLELGDSALYLCATRPTGISTDTQYFGPGTRLTVL.

This chain links TRBV6-6 with TRBJ2-1, with D maybe TRBD1 (5 bases). V was clipped by 2 bases and J by 5 bases, with 10 bases between them. CDR3 length: 14 residues. Germline V lookup: CDR1 MNHNY, CDR2 SVGAGI (reference sequence). The CDR3 spells CASSYQARDNEQFF. CDR3 nucleotides: TGTGCCAGCAGTTACCAAGCCAGGGACAATGAGCAGTTCTTC.

The J gene is TRBJ2-1, the V gene TRBV3-1 (or the pseudogene TRBV3-2), with 7 bases fitting TRBD1. J lost 8 bases, V lost 4 bases, and 11 bases had no gene match. The length of the CDR3 is 15 residues. Germline-derived CDR1 and CDR2 are LGHDT and YNNKEL (reference sequence). CDR3 loop: CASSPRTGPPDEQFF. CDR3 nucleotide sequence: TGTGCCAGCAGCCCCCGGACAGGACCACCTGATGAGCAGTTCTTC.

This clone was counted ten times or more. The sample contains more than one DNA sequence encoding this CDR3. The rearrangement uses TRBV7-9 and TRBJ1-2; D remains ambiguous. Trimming pared 3 bases from V and 2 bases from J, leaving 7 bases between. The germline V gene has CDR1 SEHNR and CDR2 FQNEAQ (reference sequence). The CDR3 length is 13 residues. This CDR3 is CASSLGQNYGYTF. The CDR3 DNA is TGTGCCAGCAGCTTGGGCCAGAACTATGGCTACACCTTC.

J is TRBJ1-2 and V is TRBV28; 7 bases map to TRBD1. V was clipped by 10 bases and J by 4 bases; unmatched bases: 15. The CDR3 totals 15 residues. Germline V gene lookup returns CDR1 MDHEN and CDR2 SYDVKM. CDR3 residues: CATIPGVWDSYGYTF. Written as DNA, the CDR3 is TGTGCCACCATCCCCGGGGTATGGGACAGCTATGGCTACACCTTC.